The source of this T cell receptor beta chain is a study of regulatory T cells in long-lasting Graves disease. Study outcomes and limitations: The study found persistent patients shared more public clonotypes (over 2,500) than new patients (around 1,000). Analyses excluded thyroid tissue, covering peripheral blood alone. Gene preferences differed: TRBV28, TRBJ1-2, TRBJ2-5 in persistent cases.

This clonotype came up many times. Its specificity is unknown. Trimming pared 6 bases from V and 0 bases from J, leaving 9 bases between. In germline, CDR1 is MDHEN, CDR2 SYDVKM. The CDR3 length is 14 residues. Both iRepertoire HTBI primers and Arm-PCR of CDR3 regions were used to build the TCR beta libraries. As processed by the authors: Overall, samples carried approximately 56 TRBV and approximately 14 TRBJ segments. TCRdb itself ran the multiplex PCR reads through MiXCR, one entry per CDR3 protein. In this record, the V and J calls reflect TCRdb's handling and not the investigators' own analysis. The repertoire has hundreds of thousands of distinct CDR3 sequences, under 25% of them found once; the top ten carry approximately 8%. As for time point: persistent/refractory GD, antithyroid drugs over 5 years with positive TRAb. PBMCs were the source of the RNA used for TCR sequencing.

This chain connects TRBV28 to TRBJ2-4; D might be TRBD1 or TRBD2, each matching 6 bases. The sequences come from peripheral blood mononuclear cells (PBMCs), collected when the disease was refractory, from a patient treated with antithyroid drugs. The TCR was taken from a female donor with Graves disease. CDR3 loop: CASSRGLAKNIQYF. CDR3 bases: TGTGCCAGCAGCAGGGGACTAGCCAAAAACATTCAGTACTTC.